These 8 T cell receptor beta chains were sequenced from one sample in a study of shared clonotypes between healthy human individuals. TCRdb keeps only in-frame clones here, not all; method: immunoSEQ multiplex PCR. This sample carries millions of clones, 85% to 95% of them seen once, and the ten largest clones take 0.39%. The sample consisted of naive CD4+ T cells from PBMCs. The subset denotes: CD45RA+ positively selected. These receptors all stem from a young man in good health. Some clones in this sample may be carry-over from other donors' samples.

The genes are TRBV7-2 and TRBJ2-3; 7 nucleotides match TRBD2. Germline V gene data show CDR1 as SGHTA and CDR2 as FQGNSA. The CDR3 runs to 17 residues. V lost 0 bases, J lost 1 base, and 7 bases stayed unmatched. CDR3 bases: TGTGCCAGCAGCTTAGCCCCCAGGAGCGGGGGCACAGATACGCAGTATTTT. Encoded protein: CASSLAPRSGGTDTQYF.

This chain connects TRBV9 to TRBJ2-2; D remains ambiguous. Germline V lookup: CDR1 SGDLS, CDR2 YYNGEE. The CDR3 sequence is 14 residues long. The V end was cut by 0 bases, the J end by 7 bases, with 10 bases between. CDR3 residues: CASSVGWYDGELFF. The CDR3 DNA sequence: TGTGCCAGCAGCGTAGGATGGTATGACGGGGAGCTGTTTTTT.

This clone appeared once. The chain links TRBV4-2 to TRBJ1-5; a possible D gene is TRBD1 (6 bases). Germline assignment: CDR1 LGHNA and CDR2 YNFKEQ. V lost 8 bases and J 3 bases, leaving 20 bases between the germline ends. The CDR3 extends over 16 amino acids. The CDR3 DNA reads as TGTGCCAGCTTAAACAGGGTCGCCAGTACCAATCAGCCCCAGCATTTT. Encoded protein: CASLNRVASTNQPQHF.

The chain uses TRBV4-1 and TRBJ2-2; TRBD2 is a possible D gene (6 bases). The V and J ends lost 2 bases and 3 bases respectively, with 25 bases between them. Per germline, CDR1 MGHRA and CDR2 YSYEKL. CDR3 size: 20 residues. This CDR3 reads CASSQPITGLPIPDTGELFF. DNA for the CDR3: TGCGCCAGCAGCCAACCCATAACTGGACTACCCATACCAGACACCGGGGAGCTGTTTTTT.

This clone was seen a handful of times. The rearrangement joins TRBV4-2 to TRBJ2-2, with D perhaps TRBD2 (5 bases). Germline values: CDR1 LGHNA, CDR2 YNFKEQ. This CDR3 is 15 amino acids long. The V end was cut by 4 bases, the J end by 1 base, with 10 bases between. CDR3 bases: TGTGCCAGCAGCCTGAGCGGTAGGAACACCGGGGAGCTGTTTTTT. It codes for CASSLSGRNTGELFF.

The rearrangement uses TRBV5-4 and TRBJ1-4; TRBD1 aligns across 8 bases. The CDR3 extends over 17 amino acids. J lost 0 bases, V lost 0 bases, and 4 bases had no gene match. Germline-derived CDR1 and CDR2 are SGHNT and YYREEE (reference sequence). For the CDR3, the DNA is TGTGCCAGCAGCTTGGGCAGGGGGCTAGCAACTAATGAAAAACTGTTTTTT. As protein: CASSLGRGLATNEKLFF.

V is TRBV28 and J is TRBJ1-2; weak D call: TRBD1 (5 bases). The germline gives CDR1 MDHEN, CDR2 SYDVKM. Trimming pared 6 bases from V and 8 bases from J, leaving 13 bases between. The CDR3 consists of 12 residues. CDR3 DNA: TGTGCCAGCAGGGAGGGGATAGGCGGCTACACCTTC. Translated, it gives CASREGIGGYTF.

This chain connects TRBV7-6 to TRBJ2-2; D may be TRBD2 (6 bases). Looked up from germline, CDR1 is SGHVS and CDR2 is FNYEAQ. The V end was cut by 5 bases, the J end by 3 bases, with 13 bases between. The CDR3 loop spans 15 amino acids. The chain's CDR3 is CASSPLGGYTGELFF. As DNA, the CDR3 is TGTGCCAGCAGCCCACTGGGGGGATACACCGGGGAGCTGTTTTTT.